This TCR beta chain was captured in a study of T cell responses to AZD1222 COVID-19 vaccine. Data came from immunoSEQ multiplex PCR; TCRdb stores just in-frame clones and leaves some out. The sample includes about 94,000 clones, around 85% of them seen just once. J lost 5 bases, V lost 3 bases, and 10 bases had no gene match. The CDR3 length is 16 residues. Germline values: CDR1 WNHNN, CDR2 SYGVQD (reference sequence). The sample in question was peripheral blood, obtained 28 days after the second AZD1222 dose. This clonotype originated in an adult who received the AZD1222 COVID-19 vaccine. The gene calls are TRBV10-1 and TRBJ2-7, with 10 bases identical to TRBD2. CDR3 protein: CASSESLAGAGDEQYF. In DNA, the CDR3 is TGCGCCAGCAGTGAATCTCTAGCGGGAGCCGGCGACGAGCAGTACTTC.